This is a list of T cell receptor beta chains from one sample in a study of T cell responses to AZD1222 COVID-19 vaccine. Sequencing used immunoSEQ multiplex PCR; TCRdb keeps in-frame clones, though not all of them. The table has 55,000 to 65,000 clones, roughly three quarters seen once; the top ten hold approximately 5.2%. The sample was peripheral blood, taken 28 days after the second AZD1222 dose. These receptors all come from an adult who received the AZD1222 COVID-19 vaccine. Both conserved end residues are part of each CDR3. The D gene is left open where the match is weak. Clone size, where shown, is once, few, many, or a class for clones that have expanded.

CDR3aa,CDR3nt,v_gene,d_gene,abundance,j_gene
CASSSTGGVRFREKLFF,TGTGCCAGCAGTTCGACAGGGGGCGTACGGTTTCGTGAAAAACTGTTTTTT,TRBV27,TRBD1,.,TRBJ1-4
CASSLGRGPSSGYGYTF,TGTGCCAGCAGCTTGGGGAGGGGACCGAGTTCGGGCTATGGCTACACCTTC,TRBV5-5,.,.,TRBJ1-2
CASSPQGTSRAGELFF,TGTGCCAGCAGCCCACAGGGAACTTCACGCGCCGGGGAGCTGTTTTTT,TRBV5-4,.,.,TRBJ2-2
CATSSSGSTETQYF,TGTGCCACATCTTCTAGCGGGAGCACGGAGACCCAGTACTTC,TRBV19,TRBD2,.,TRBJ2-5
CASSVTPRQGNYGYTF,TGTGCCAGCAGCGTAACTCCTAGACAGGGAAACTATGGCTACACCTTC,TRBV2,TRBD1,.,TRBJ1-2
CASSRAGTGREKLFF,TGTGCCAGCTCACGCGCCGGGACAGGGCGAGAAAAACTGTTTTTT,TRBV18,TRBD1,.,TRBJ1-4
CASSLSGAGGRSYNEQFF,TGTGCCAGCAGTTTATCAGGGGCAGGGGGTCGCTCCTACAATGAGCAGTTCTTC,TRBV27,TRBD1,once,TRBJ2-1
CASQGIMNTEAFF,TGTGCCAGCCAGGGAATCATGAACACTGAAGCTTTCTTT,TRBV7-2,.,.,TRBJ1-1
CASKGQSFNQPQHF,TGTGCCAGTAAGGGACAGTCCTTCAATCAGCCCCAGCATTTT,TRBV19,TRBD1,.,TRBJ1-5
CASSPQGGLGFSGANVLTF,TGTGCCAGCAGCCCTCAGGGGGGGCTTGGTTTCTCTGGGGCCAACGTCCTGACTTTC,TRBV7-3,.,.,TRBJ2-6
CASSLGAQGVTDTQYF,TGTGCCAGCAGCTTAGGGGCGCAGGGGGTCACAGATACGCAGTATTTT,TRBV11-1,TRBD1,.,TRBJ2-3
CASSLGDRDTEAFF,TGCGCCAGCAGCTTGGGCGACAGGGACACTGAAGCTTTCTTT,TRBV5-1,TRBD1,.,TRBJ1-1
CASRHRIRQGSDQPQHF,TGTGCCAGTAGACATCGGATCAGACAGGGTAGCGATCAGCCCCAGCATTTT,TRBV19,TRBD1,.,TRBJ1-5
CASSSDGNTIYF,TGTGCCAGTAGCTCCGATGGAAACACCATATATTTT,TRBV19,.,.,TRBJ1-3
CASSQLGFLNTEAFF,TGTGCCAGCAGCCAACTAGGGTTCTTGAACACTGAAGCTTTCTTT,TRBV3-1/TRBV3-2,.,.,TRBJ1-1
CSVPGTGGTLNYGYTF,TGCAGCGTTCCCGGGACAGGGGGCACCTTGAACTATGGCTACACCTTC,TRBV29-1,TRBD1,.,TRBJ1-2
CSVEVWPIEKLFF,TGCAGCGTTGAAGTATGGCCCATTGAAAAACTGTTTTTT,TRBV29-1,.,.,TRBJ1-4
CASSVGGSQETQYF,TGTGCCAGCAGCGTAGGAGGTAGTCAAGAGACCCAGTACTTC,TRBV9,.,.,TRBJ2-5
CASRRTLVSTDTQYF,TGCGCCAGCCGACGGACACTAGTAAGCACAGATACGCAGTATTTT,TRBV5-1,.,.,TRBJ2-3
CASSPRLAGDLETQYF,TGTGCCAGCAGCCCCAGGTTGGCGGGAGATTTGGAGACCCAGTACTTC,TRBV5-4,TRBD2,.,TRBJ2-5
CASNRDRGLTQPQHF,TGTGCCAGCAACCGGGACAGGGGCCTTACTCAGCCCCAGCATTTT,TRBV19,TRBD1,.,TRBJ1-5
CASSLEVSGSWFF,TGTGCCAGCAGCTTGGAGGTTAGCGGGAGTTGGTTCTTC,TRBV5-6,TRBD2,.,TRBJ2-1
CASSLGLGIDTQYF,TGTGCCAGTAGTTTGGGACTAGGTATTGATACGCAGTATTTT,TRBV19,TRBD2,few,TRBJ2-3
CASSLLGPYNEQFF,TGCGCCAGCAGCTTGTTGGGCCCGTACAATGAGCAGTTCTTC,TRBV5-1,.,few,TRBJ2-1
CASSYGTGVSTDTQYF,TGTGCCAGCAGTTATGGGACAGGGGTTAGCACAGATACGCAGTATTTT,TRBV6-2/TRBV6-3,TRBD1,.,TRBJ2-3
CASSDGPGFNEQFF,TGTGCCAGCAGTGACGGGCCAGGGTTCAATGAGCAGTTCTTC,TRBV6-4,.,medium-sized,TRBJ2-1
CASSPPGVGGGNTGELFF,TGTGCCAGCAGCCCGCCAGGGGTAGGAGGGGGGAACACCGGGGAGCTGTTTTTT,TRBV5-4,.,.,TRBJ2-2
CASRGGQGIGYTF,TGTGCCAGTAGGGGAGGCCAAGGCATTGGCTACACCTTC,TRBV19,.,.,TRBJ1-2
CASSARQGANQPQHF,TGTGCCAGCAGTGCCCGACAGGGGGCCAATCAGCCCCAGCATTTT,TRBV27,TRBD1,.,TRBJ1-5
CASSVRASGTQETQYF,TGCGCCAGCAGCGTGAGGGCTAGCGGGACGCAAGAGACCCAGTACTTC,TRBV5-1,TRBD2,.,TRBJ2-5
CATSRDSGLVGELFF,TGTGCCACCAGCAGAGACTCGGGACTCGTCGGGGAGCTGTTTTTT,TRBV15,.,.,TRBJ2-2
CASSLGGTPGETQYF,TGCGCCAGCAGCTTGGGTGGGACCCCCGGGGAGACCCAGTACTTC,TRBV5-1,.,once,TRBJ2-5
CASTVGDSPLNTEAFF,TGTGCCAGCACCGTAGGGGACAGTCCATTGAACACTGAAGCTTTCTTT,TRBV28,TRBD1,.,TRBJ1-1
CAISELGQGAYEQYF,TGTGCCATCAGTGAATTGGGACAGGGGGCCTACGAGCAGTACTTC,TRBV10-3,TRBD1,once,TRBJ2-7
CASSPVRRLDLSYGYTF,TGTGCCAGCAGCCCTGTTCGTCGGCTGGATCTTTCCTATGGCTACACCTTC,TRBV11-2,.,.,TRBJ1-2
CASSQLDEQFF,TGTGCCAGCTCACAACTCGATGAGCAGTTCTTC,TRBV18,.,.,TRBJ2-1
CASSQDGVYTGELFF,TGTGCCAGCAGCCAAGATGGCGTGTATACCGGGGAGCTGTTTTTT,TRBV3-1/TRBV3-2,.,few,TRBJ2-2
CATGGRDTGELFF,TGTGCCACCGGCGGGAGGGACACCGGGGAGCTGTTTTTT,TRBV10-3,TRBD2,.,TRBJ2-2
CASRLGQNTEAFF,TGTGCCAGCCGCCTTGGACAAAACACTGAAGCTTTCTTT,TRBV6-5,.,.,TRBJ1-1